Given below is one T cell receptor beta chain in context. Its specificity is unknown. The repertoire was sequenced with immunoSEQ multiplex PCR; TCRdb's copy has only in-frame clones and lacks some. The repertoire has tens of thousands of clones, around 80% of them found once; the top ten carry 20%. This sample is part of a study of T cell responses to AZD1222 COVID-19 vaccine. Broader study findings: Baseline testing showed seropositivity in only six AZD1222 recipients. There were mostly white British donors and more females than males, and clonal diversity was possibly underestimated. There were repertoire samples only from the period after the peak T cell response. Increases in Spike-specific TCR breadth and depth were seen after two AZD1222 doses.

Trimming removed 5 bases from V and 6 bases from J, with 20 bases in between. Germline V gives CDR1 SGHAT, CDR2 FQDESV (reference sequence). The CDR3 totals 15 residues. The V and J genes are TRBV11-1 and TRBJ2-7, with no clear D. The sequence came from an adult in good health. Source: peripheral blood, taken on day 0 of MenACWY control vaccination. This CDR3 is CASSPQDVPAAEQYF. DNA for the CDR3: TGTGCCAGCAGCCCCCAGGACGTTCCCGCAGCCGAGCAGTACTTC.